This TCR beta chain was captured by sequencing in a study of T-cell reconstitution after alpha-beta-depleted transplantation in children. Unique molecular identifiers were incorporated into the prepared TCRbeta library. TCRdb fed the PCR reads into MiXCR, producing one record per CDR3 protein. The table has about 610,000 distinct CDR3 sequences, 10% seen once. The length of the CDR3 is 14 residues. After removal of 4 bases from V and 6 bases from J, the junction contained 8 bases not matched to a gene. The V gene's germline CDR1 is SNHLY and CDR2 FYNNEI. This clonotype was sampled from a human donor who donated a stem cell graft to a child with acute myeloid leukemia. The rearrangement links TRBV2 to TRBJ2-7, with 8 nucleotides matching TRBD2. Sequenced material: PBMCs from the stem cell graft donor, taken from the stem cell graft. The chain's CDR3 is CASSVVAGLSEQYF. For the CDR3, the DNA is TGTGCCAGCAGTGTAGTAGCGGGGCTCTCCGAGCAGTACTTC.